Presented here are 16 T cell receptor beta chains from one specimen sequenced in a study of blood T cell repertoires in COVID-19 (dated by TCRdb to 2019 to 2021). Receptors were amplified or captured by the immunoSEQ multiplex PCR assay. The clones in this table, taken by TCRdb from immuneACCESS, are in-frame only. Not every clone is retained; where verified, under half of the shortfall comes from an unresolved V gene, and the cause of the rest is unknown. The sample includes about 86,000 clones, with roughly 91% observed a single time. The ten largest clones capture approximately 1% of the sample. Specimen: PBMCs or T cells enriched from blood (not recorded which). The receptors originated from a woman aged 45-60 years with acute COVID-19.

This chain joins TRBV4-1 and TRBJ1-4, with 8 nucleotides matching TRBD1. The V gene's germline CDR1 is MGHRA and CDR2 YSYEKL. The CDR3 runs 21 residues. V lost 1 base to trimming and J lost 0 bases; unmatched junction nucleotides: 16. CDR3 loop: CASSQVGFWTGRLATNEKLFF. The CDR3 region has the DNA TGCGCCAGCAGCCAAGTAGGGTTTTGGACAGGGAGATTAGCAACTAATGAAAAACTGTTTTTT.

CDR3: CATLDRGRSNQPQHF. The CDR3 DNA is TGTGCCACCCTCGACAGGGGCCGTAGCAATCAGCCCCAGCATTTT. The V and J genes are TRBV19 and TRBJ1-5; 8 nucleotides align to TRBD1. With 10 bases clipped from V and 0 bases from J, the junction kept 8 bases outside the gene matches. CDR3 size: 15 residues. Per the germline V gene, CDR1 is LNHDA and CDR2 is SQIVND (reference sequence).

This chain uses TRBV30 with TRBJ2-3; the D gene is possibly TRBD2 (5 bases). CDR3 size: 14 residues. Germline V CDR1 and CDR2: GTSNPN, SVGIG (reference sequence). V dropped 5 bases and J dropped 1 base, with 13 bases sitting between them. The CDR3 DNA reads TGTGCCTGGGGTTACGGGATCCGCACAGATACGCAGTATTTT. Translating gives CAWGYGIRTDTQYF.

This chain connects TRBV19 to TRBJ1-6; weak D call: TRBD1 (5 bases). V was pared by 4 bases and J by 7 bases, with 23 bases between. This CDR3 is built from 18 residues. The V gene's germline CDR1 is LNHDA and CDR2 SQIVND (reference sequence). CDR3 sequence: CASSTGAGRPEFNSPLHF. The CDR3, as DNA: TGTGCCAGTAGTACGGGCGCGGGGCGCCCCGAATTCAATTCACCCCTCCACTTT.

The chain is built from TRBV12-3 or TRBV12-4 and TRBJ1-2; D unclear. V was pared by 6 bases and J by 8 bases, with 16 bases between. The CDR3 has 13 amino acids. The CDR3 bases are TGTGCCAGCAGCAGGTCTCGGTCGAGAGGCTACACCTTC. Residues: CASSRSRSRGYTF.

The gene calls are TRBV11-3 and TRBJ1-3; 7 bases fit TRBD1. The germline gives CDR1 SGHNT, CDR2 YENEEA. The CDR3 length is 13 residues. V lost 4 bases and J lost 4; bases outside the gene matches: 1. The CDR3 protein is CASSSGQGNTIYF. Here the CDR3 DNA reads TGTGCCAGCAGCTCGGGACAGGGAAACACCATATATTTT.

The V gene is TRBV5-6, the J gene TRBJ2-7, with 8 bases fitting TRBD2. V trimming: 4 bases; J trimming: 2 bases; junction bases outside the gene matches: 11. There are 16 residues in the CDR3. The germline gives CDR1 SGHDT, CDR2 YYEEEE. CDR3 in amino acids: CASSREVSGGPYEQYF. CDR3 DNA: TGTGCCAGCAGCAGGGAGGTTTCGGGAGGGCCCTACGAGCAGTACTTC. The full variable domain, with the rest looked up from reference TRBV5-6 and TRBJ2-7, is DAGVTQSPTHLIKTRGQQVTLRCSPKSGHDTVSWYQQALGQGPQFIFQYYEEEERQRGNFPDRFSGHQFPNYSSELNVNALLLGDSALYLCASSREVSGGPYEQYFGPGTRLTVT.

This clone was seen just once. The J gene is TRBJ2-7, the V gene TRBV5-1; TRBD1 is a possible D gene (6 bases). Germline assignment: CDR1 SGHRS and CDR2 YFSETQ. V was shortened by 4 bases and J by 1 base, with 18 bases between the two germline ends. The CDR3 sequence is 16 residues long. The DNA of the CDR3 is TGCGCCAGCAGCGTACCTACAGGGTACTATTCCTACGAGCAGTACTTC. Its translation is CASSVPTGYYSYEQYF. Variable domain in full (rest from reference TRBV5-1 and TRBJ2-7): KAGVTQTPRYLIKTRGQQVTLSCSPISGHRSVSWYQQTPGQGLQFLFEYFSETQRNKGNFPGRFSGRQFSNSRSEMNVSTLELGDSALYLCASSVPTGYYSYEQYFGPGTRLTVT.

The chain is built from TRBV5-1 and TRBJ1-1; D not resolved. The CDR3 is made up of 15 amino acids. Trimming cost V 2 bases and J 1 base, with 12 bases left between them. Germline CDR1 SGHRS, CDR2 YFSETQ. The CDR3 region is CASSFSSRANTEAFF. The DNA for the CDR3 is TGCGCCAGCAGCTTTTCTTCTAGAGCGAACACTGAAGCTTTCTTT.

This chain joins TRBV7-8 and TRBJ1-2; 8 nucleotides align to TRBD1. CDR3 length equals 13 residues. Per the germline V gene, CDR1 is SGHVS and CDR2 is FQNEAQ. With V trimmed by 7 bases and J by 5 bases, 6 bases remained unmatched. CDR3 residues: CASKTGAEYGYTF. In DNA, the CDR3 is TGTGCCAGCAAGACAGGGGCCGAGTATGGCTACACCTTC.

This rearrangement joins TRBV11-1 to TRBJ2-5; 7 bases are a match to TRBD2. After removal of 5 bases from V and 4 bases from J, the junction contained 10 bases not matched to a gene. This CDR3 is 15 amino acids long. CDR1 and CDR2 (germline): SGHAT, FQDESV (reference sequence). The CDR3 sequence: CASSPTSLSGETQYF. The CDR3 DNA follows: TGTGCCAGCAGCCCGACTAGCCTCTCGGGAGAGACCCAGTACTTC.

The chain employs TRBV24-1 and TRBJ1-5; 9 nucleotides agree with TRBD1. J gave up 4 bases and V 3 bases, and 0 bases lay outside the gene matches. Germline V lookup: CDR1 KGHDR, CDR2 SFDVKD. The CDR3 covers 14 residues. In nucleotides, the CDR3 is TGTGCCACCAGTGATGGGACAGGGAATCAGCCCCAGCATTTT. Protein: CATSDGTGNQPQHF.

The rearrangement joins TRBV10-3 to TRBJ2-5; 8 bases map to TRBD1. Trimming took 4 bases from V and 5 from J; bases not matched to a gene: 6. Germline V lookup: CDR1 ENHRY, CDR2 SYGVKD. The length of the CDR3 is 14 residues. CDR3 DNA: TGTGCCATCAGTGGGACAGGGAGTGGGGAGACCCAGTACTTC. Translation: CAISGTGSGETQYF.

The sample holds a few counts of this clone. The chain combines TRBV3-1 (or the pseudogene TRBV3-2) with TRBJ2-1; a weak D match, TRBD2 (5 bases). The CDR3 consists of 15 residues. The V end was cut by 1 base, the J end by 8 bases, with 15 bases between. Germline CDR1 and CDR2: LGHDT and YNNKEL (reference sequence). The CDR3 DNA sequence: TGTGCCAGCAGCCAAGGAGTGTCTAGCATGGATGAGCAGTTCTTC. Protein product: CASSQGVSSMDEQFF.

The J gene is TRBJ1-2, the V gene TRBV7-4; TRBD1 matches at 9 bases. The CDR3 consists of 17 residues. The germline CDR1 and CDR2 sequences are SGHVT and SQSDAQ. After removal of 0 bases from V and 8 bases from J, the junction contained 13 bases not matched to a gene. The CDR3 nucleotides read TGTGCCAGCAGCTTAGCGTTGAGGGACAGGGAACTGAGCGGCTACACCTTC. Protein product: CASSLALRDRELSGYTF.

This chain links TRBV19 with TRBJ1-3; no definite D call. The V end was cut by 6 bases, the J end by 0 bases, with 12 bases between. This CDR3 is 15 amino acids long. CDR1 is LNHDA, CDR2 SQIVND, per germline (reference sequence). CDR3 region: CASSNSGTSGNTIYF. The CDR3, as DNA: TGTGCCAGTAGCAACTCAGGTACCTCTGGAAACACCATATATTTT.